This T cell receptor beta chain was identified in a study of shared clonotypes between healthy human individuals. Some clones are missing from TCRdb's copy, which holds only in-frame ones; the method was immunoSEQ multiplex PCR. The sample contains under 350,000 clones, roughly 84% of which appear only once. About this clone: Its matching antigen is unknown.

Caucasian adults residing in Nashville, Tennessee made up all the donors. The ends were cut back, 6 bases at V and 0 bases at J, with 17 bases in the middle. The germline V gene encodes CDR1 SGHTA and CDR2 FQGNSA. This CDR3 comprises 16 residues. Whole-study findings and limits: Estimated richness values were generally larger in naive subsets than in memory subsets. Genetic and exposure-history diversity was limited by the small donor number. Only blood underwent sampling, and tissue repertoires likely differ.

The sequenced sample was memory CD8+ T cells sorted from blood. Sample subset: CD45RO+ cells pooled with CCR7-negative TemRA cells. The V and J genes are TRBV7-2 and TRBJ1-1, with a tentative D call TRBD1 (5 bases). This clonotype originated in a young man in good health. CDR3 residues: CASRGDGFLMNTEAFF. CDR3 nucleotide sequence: TGTGCCAGCAGGGGGGACGGGTTTTTAATGAACACTGAAGCTTTCTTT.